Here is one T cell receptor (beta chain) with its context. The specificity of this receptor is unknown. No qualities accompany the bases; no much larger clone lies one base away. The record originates from a study of neoadjuvant anti-PD-1 for oral cavity cancer (dated by TCRdb to 2020 to 2022). Regarding the study in general: Before curative-intent surgical resection, most patients were given three to four biweekly doses of nivolumab at 3 mg/kg. The parent correlative cohort had about eleven patients and a response rate of 25% to 35%. Under RECIST 1.1, a patient counted as a responder if showing complete response, partial response or stable disease, and as a non-responder if showing progression. Patients without progression received a fourth nivolumab dose around day 43 and underwent definitive surgical resection on days 50-56. Results and caveats for the whole study, not just this receptor: Larger post-treatment sizes of preexisting intratumoral clones correlated with greater tumor shrinkage, suggesting expansion of preexisting clones contributed to response. Only a few patients per response group were included in the TCR analyses, and the authors called for validation in larger cohorts. Higher pretreatment blood Treg/Th17 ratios correlated with both higher pretreatment blood TCRbeta clonality and lower post-treatment tumor TCRbeta clonality.

Trimming takes 4 bases off V and 8 bases off J; junction bases not matched to a gene: 6. The CDR3 numbers 14 residues from cysteine through phenylalanine. Left in the record is the CDR3 DNA by itself, 42 bases read in frame from the first base. Reading the germline V gene (reference sequence) gives CDR1 GTSNPN and CDR2 SVGIG. Survey sequencing of tumors used two replicates per sample, and the tumor libraries mostly started from about 5 ug of input genomic DNA. The immunoSEQ hsTCRbeta kit was used to prepare TCRbeta libraries, following the manufacturer's instructions. The finished libraries were brought together in one pool at around 3.1 nM, which was then read using an Illumina NovaSeq 6000 S4 flow cell. The study's own analysis went as follows. The immunoSEQ Analyzer handled quality control and preprocessing of the raw data. The analysis was restricted to productive rearrangements, with each unique CDR3 amino acid sequence defining a clonotype. Repertoire clonality was estimated as the Gini-Simpson index, computed with the R package tcR. Student's t test was used to compare Gini indices, while Pearson correlation assessed associations with tumor size change. TCRdb stores this immuneACCESS table with in-frame sequences only. Part of the clones is absent; in the studies checked, under half of the shortfall reflects unresolved V genes, and no reason is known for the rest. V, J and clone size were drawn from that table, and D and trimming were deduced from the DNA. This sample gives 40,000 or so clones in total; 35% to 45% of them show up just once. The ten largest clonotypes hold roughly 15% of the sample.

The time point label corresponds to: after neoadjuvant nivolumab, at surgical resection. Patients were newly diagnosed with stage II-IVA oral cavity squamous cell carcinoma and had received no prior systemic or radiation treatment. The cohort was made up of patients with locally advanced, HPV-negative oral cavity squamous cell carcinoma. Samples were obtained from a longitudinal correlative study of a single-arm phase II trial of neoadjuvant nivolumab in oral cavity squamous cell carcinoma. Subject-matched pre- and post-treatment PBMCs and tumors from three responders and three non-responders underwent genomic DNA-based TCRbeta sequencing. Genomic DNA was isolated from tumor tissue using the Maxwell RSC DNA from Tissue kit.

The receptor's source is a person aged 35-79 years with oral cavity squamous cell carcinoma. The rearrangement combines TRBV30 with TRBJ2-3, and 13 junction bases match TRBD2. The sample was tumor tissue, taken after nivolumab (anti-PD-1) treatment. The CDR3 protein sequence reads: CAWTGLAGVRTQYF. At the DNA level, the sequence is TGTGCCTGGACCGGACTAGCGGGGGTCCGTACGCAGTATTTT.